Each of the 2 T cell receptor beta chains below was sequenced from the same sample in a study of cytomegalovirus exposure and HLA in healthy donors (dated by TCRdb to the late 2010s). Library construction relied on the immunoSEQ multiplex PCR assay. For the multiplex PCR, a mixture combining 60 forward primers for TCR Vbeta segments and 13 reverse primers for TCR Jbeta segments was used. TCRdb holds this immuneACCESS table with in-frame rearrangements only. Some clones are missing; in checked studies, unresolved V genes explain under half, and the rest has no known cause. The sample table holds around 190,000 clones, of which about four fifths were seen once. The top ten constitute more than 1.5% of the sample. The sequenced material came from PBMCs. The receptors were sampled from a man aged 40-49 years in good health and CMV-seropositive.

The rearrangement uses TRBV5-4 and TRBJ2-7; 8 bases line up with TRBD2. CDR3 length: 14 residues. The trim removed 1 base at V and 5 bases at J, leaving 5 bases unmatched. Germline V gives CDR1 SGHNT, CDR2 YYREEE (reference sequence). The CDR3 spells CASSLRGGVHEQYF. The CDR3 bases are TGTGCCAGCAGCTTGCGGGGGGGAGTACACGAGCAGTACTTC.

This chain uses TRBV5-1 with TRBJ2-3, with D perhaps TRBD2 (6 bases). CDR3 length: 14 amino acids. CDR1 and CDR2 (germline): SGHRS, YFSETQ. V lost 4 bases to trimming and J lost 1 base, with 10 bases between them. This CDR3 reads CASSPGRRTDTQYF. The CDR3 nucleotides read TGCGCCAGCAGCCCTGGGAGGCGCACAGATACGCAGTATTTT.